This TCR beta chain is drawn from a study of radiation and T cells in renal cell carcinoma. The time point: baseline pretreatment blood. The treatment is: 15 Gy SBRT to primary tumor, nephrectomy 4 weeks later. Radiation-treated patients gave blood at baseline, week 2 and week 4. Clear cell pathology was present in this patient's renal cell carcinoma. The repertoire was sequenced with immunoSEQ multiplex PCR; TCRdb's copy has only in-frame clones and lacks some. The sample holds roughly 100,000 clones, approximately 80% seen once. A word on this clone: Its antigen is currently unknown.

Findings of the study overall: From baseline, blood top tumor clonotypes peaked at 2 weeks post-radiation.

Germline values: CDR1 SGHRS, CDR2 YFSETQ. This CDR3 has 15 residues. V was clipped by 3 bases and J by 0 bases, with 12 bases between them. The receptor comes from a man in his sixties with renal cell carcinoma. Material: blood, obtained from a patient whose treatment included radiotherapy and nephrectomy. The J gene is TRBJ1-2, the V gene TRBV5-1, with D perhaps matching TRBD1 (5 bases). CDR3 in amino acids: CASSSQGPPNYGYTF. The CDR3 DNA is TGCGCCAGCAGCTCGCAGGGCCCACCTAACTATGGCTACACCTTC. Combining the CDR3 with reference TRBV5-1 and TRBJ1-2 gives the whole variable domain KAGVTQTPRYLIKTRGQQVTLSCSPISGHRSVSWYQQTPGQGLQFLFEYFSETQRNKGNFPGRFSGRQFSNSRSEMNVSTLELGDSALYLCASSSQGPPNYGYTFGSGTRLTVV.